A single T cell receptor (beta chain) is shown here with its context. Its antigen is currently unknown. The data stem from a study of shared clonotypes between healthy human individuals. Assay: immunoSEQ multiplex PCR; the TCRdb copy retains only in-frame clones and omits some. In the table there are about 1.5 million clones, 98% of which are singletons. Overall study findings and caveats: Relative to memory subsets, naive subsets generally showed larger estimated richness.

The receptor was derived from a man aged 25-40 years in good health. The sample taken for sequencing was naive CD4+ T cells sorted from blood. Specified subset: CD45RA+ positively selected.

The CDR3 loop is CASSSRRGNGYTF. The CDR3 nucleotides read TGTGCCAGCAGTTCCCGACGGGGAAATGGCTACACCTTC. The chain is built from TRBV27 and TRBJ1-2; D not certain. V was trimmed by 4 bases and J by 6 bases, leaving 12 bases between them. CDR1 is MNHEY and CDR2 is SMNVEV in the germline V gene (reference sequence). CDR3 length equals 13 residues.